This note documents a single T cell receptor (beta chain) sequence. This sample stems from a study of blood T cell repertoires in COVID-19. As for the study in general: Sites in the United States, Italy and Spain provided acute and convalescent COVID-19 samples. Sample material is recorded as cDNA or gDNA derived from T cells, B-cell-depleted T cells, or PBMCs.

Trimming removed 3 bases from V and 4 bases from J; junction bases left unmatched: 5. Germline V gives CDR1 ENHRY, CDR2 SYGVKD. This CDR3 region has 15 residues. Per the authors' pipeline: Cell counts per sample came from amplifying reference gene primers. Assay used: immunoSEQ multiplex PCR; TCRdb lists only in-frame clones, some missing. That table furnishes V, J and clone size, whereas the DNA furnished D and trimming. Among approximately 530,000 clones listed, 85% to 90% were seen once. The chain carries TRBV10-3 and TRBJ2-2; 7 bases are a match to TRBD2. The specimen sequenced was peripheral blood. The TCR originated in a woman in her forties or fifties with COVID-19, enrolled during active disease. CDR3 coding DNA: TGTGCCATCAGTGAAAGGCTAGCGGCCACCGGGGAGCTGTTTTTT. Translating gives CAISERLAATGELFF.